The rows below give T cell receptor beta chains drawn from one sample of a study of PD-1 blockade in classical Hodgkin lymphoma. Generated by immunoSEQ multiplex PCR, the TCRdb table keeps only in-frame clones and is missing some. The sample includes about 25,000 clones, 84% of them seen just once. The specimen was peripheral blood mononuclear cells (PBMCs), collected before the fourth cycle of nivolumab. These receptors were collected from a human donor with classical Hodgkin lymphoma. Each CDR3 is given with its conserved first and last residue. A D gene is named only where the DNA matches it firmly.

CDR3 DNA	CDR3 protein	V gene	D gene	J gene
TGTGCCAGCAGCCCATACACTGACTCCTACAATGAGCAGTTCTTC	CASSPYTDSYNEQFF	TRBV7-3	.	TRBJ2-1
TGTGCCAGCAGTTTAGGTTCCTACAATGAGCAGTTCTTC	CASSLGSYNEQFF	TRBV27	.	TRBJ2-1
TGTGCCAGCAGCTTAGATCAGAACTATGGCTACACCTTC	CASSLDQNYGYTF	TRBV7-9	.	TRBJ1-2
TGTGCCAGCAGTTACACCTCAGTTAGCGACGAGCAGTACTTC	CASSYTSVSDEQYF	TRBV6-5	.	TRBJ2-7
TGTGCCAGCAGTTACCCAAATAATGAGCAGTTCTTC	CASSYPNNEQFF	TRBV6-6	.	TRBJ2-1
TGTGCCAGCTCCGACCGGGTATCTAACTATGGCTACACCTTC	CASSDRVSNYGYTF	TRBV18	.	TRBJ1-2
TGTGCCAGCAGCTTAGGGCAAGGGGGCTTAGCTTTCTTT	CASSLGQGGLAFF	TRBV7-9	TRBD1	TRBJ1-1
TGCAGCTCCCTGACAGGGGGGTCTGAAGCTTTCTTT	CSSLTGGSEAFF	TRBV29-1	TRBD1	TRBJ1-1
TGCGCCAGCAGTGAGTACGCGGGACAGGAATCTAAGGAGACCCAGTACTTC	CASSEYAGQESKETQYF	TRBV10-1	TRBD1	TRBJ2-5
TGTGCCAGCGGTGTATCCAAAAACATTCAGTACTTC	CASGVSKNIQYF	TRBV28	.	TRBJ2-4
TGTGCCAGTAGTGGGTCAGGCCTTTCACCCCTCCACTTT	CASSGSGLSPLHF	TRBV19	.	TRBJ1-6